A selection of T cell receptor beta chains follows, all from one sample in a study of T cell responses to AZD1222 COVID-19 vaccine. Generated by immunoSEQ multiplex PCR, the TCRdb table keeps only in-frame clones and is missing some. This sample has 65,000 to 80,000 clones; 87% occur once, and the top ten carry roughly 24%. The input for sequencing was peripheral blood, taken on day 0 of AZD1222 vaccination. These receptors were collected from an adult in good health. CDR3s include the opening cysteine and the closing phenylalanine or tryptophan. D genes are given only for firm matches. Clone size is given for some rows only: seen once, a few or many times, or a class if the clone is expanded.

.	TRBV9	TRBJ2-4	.	CASSVGTTRNIQYF	TGTGCCAGCAGCGTAGGGACTACTAGGAACATTCAGTACTTC
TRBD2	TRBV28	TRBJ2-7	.	CASSTAGESNLGEQYF	TGTGCCAGCAGTACGGCGGGAGAGAGCAATTTAGGCGAGCAGTACTTC
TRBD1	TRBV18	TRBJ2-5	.	CASSTGATIQETQYF	TGTGCCAGCTCCACAGGGGCCACCATCCAAGAGACCCAGTACTTC
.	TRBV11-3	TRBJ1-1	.	CAPSDAEAFF	TGTGCCCCCTCTGACGCTGAAGCTTTCTTT
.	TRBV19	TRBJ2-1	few	CASRDSYNEQFF	TGTGCCTCCCGGGACTCCTACAATGAGCAGTTCTTC
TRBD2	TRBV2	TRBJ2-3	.	CASSARTSGRVKDTQYF	TGTGCCAGCAGTGCCCGGACTAGCGGGAGGGTTAAAGATACGCAGTATTTT
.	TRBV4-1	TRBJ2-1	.	CASSQGGPQNEQFF	TGCGCCAGCAGCCAAGGGGGGCCTCAGAATGAGCAGTTCTTC
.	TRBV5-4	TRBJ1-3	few	CASSAGTPSSGNTIYF	TGTGCCAGCAGCGCAGGGACACCAAGCTCTGGAAACACCATATATTTT
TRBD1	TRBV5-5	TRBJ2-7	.	CASSMGQGADYEQYF	TGTGCCAGCAGCATGGGACAGGGGGCTGACTACGAGCAGTACTTC
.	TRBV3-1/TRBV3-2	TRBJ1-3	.	CASSLQLSSGNTIYF	TGTGCCAGCAGCCTACAGCTCAGCTCTGGAAACACCATATATTTT
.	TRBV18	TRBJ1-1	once	CASSPITDTEAFF	TGTGCCAGCTCACCCATAACTGATACTGAAGCTTTCTTT
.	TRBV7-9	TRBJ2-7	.	CASSLAKQAAYEQYF	TGTGCCAGCAGCTTAGCGAAGCAGGCCGCCTACGAGCAGTACTTC